This T cell receptor beta chain was sequenced in a study of T cells in Graves' hyperthyroidism and ophthalmopathy. The source material, RNA transcripts, was used to amplify TCR beta CDR3 regions. First-round RT-PCR targeting the TCR CDR3 was performed with the HTBI primer set. TCRdb reprocessed the multiplex PCR reads with MiXCR, giving one entry per CDR3 protein. This sample has some 740,000 distinct CDR3 sequences; approximately 15% occur once, and the top ten carry 10%. V lost 2 bases and J lost 0, with 7 bases in between. Germline lookup yields CDR1 GTSNPN and CDR2 SVGIG (reference sequence). CDR3 size: 14 residues. This clonotype was found many times. Its antigen is unknown. General study findings and limits: Stable hyperthyroidism was told apart from ophthalmopathy by a model built on 13 V-J features.

Hyperthyroidism of Graves' type that showed no ophthalmopathy progression within 18 months was stable. A patient was excluded if there was uncontrolled infection, other autoimmune disease, pregnancy or lactation. The gene calls are TRBV30 and TRBJ2-2, with D hard to call. Sequencing used blood. The TCR comes from a woman aged 18-35 years with Graves' hyperthyroidism. In nucleotides, the CDR3 is TGTGCCTGGAGTAAGTCCTCGAACACCGGGGAGCTGTTTTTT. This gives the protein CAWSKSSNTGELFF.